This TCR beta chain was recorded in a study of OX40 agonist ivuxolimab in advanced cancers. Notes on the study in general: The average count of expanded clones was higher among CD8+ T cells than among CD4+.

Germline lookup yields CDR1 MDHEN and CDR2 SYDVKM. CDR3 length: 16 amino acids. With V trimmed by 2 bases and J by 4 bases, 8 bases remained unmatched. Assay: immunoSEQ multiplex PCR; the TCRdb copy retains only in-frame clones and omits some. This sample has some 45,000 clones, with about 90% found just once. In regard to this clone: Its antigen is currently unknown.

The chain has TRBV28 and TRBJ2-3, with 8 bases lining up with TRBD2. Source: CD4+ or CD8+ T cells sorted from blood, taken in a trial of the OX40 agonist ivuxolimab. The clonotype originates from an adult with an advanced solid tumor such as melanoma, head and neck, liver or kidney cancer. CDR3 in amino acids: CASSLLAGASPDTQYF. CDR3 sequence (DNA): TGTGCCAGCAGTTTACTAGCGGGTGCTAGTCCAGATACGCAGTATTTT.